This is a list of T cell receptor beta chains from one sample in a study of blood T cell repertoires in COVID-19. Profiled with immunoSEQ multiplex PCR; TCRdb holds only in-frame clones, not every one. The table has about 250,000 clones, around 90% seen once. The sequencing sample was made of PBMCs or T cells enriched from blood (not recorded which). The receptors stem from a woman aged 35 to 49 who had been exposed to COVID-19. Both conserved end residues are part of each CDR3. The D gene is left open where the match is weak. Some rows have no size entry. The others give once, few or many, or a class for an expanded clone.

DNA,CDR3,V,length,D,J,size
TGCAGCGTTTGGCGGGAGGGCCATAACTTC,CSVWREGHNF,TRBV29-1,10,TRBD2,TRBJ2-5,.
TGTGCCAGCAGTTTCCAGGGGGCCATAGCAGGGTATAATTCACCCCTCCACTTT,CASSFQGAIAGYNSPLHF,TRBV27,18,TRBD1,TRBJ1-6,.
TGTGCCAGCAGCGAGGGACAGGGGAATGGCTACACCTTC,CASSEGQGNGYTF,TRBV6-2/TRBV6-3,13,TRBD1,TRBJ1-2,.
TGTGCCAGCAGCTTAATGGCGACAGGACAAGGGAATTCACCCCTCCACTTT,CASSLMATGQGNSPLHF,TRBV7-2,17,.,TRBJ1-6,.
TGTGCCTGGAGTTCTACAGGGAGGGGATGGGGCAATCAGCCCCAGCATTTT,CAWSSTGRGWGNQPQHF,TRBV30,17,.,TRBJ1-5,.
TGTGCCAGTAGTATAGCCAGTTCCTACGAGCAGTACTTC,CASSIASSYEQYF,TRBV19,13,.,TRBJ2-7,.
TGTGCCAGCAGCCAAGAAAGCGGGGGGGGAGATACGCAGTATTTT,CASSQESGGGDTQYF,TRBV4-2,15,TRBD2,TRBJ2-3,.
TGTGCCAGCTCACCACCTACAGGGGAAGGCTACACCTTC,CASSPPTGEGYTF,TRBV18,13,TRBD1,TRBJ1-2,few
TGTGCCAGCAGATTTGATTTCAGGGAAGGAAACTATGGCTACACCTTC,CASRFDFREGNYGYTF,TRBV28,16,.,TRBJ1-2,.
TGTGCCAGTAGTACAAGACAGGGGTCCAATCAGCCCCAGCATTTT,CASSTRQGSNQPQHF,TRBV19,15,TRBD1,TRBJ1-5,.
TGCAGTGCTAGTCAGGGAAAGGATGGCTACACCTTC,CSASQGKDGYTF,TRBV20-1,12,.,TRBJ1-2,.
TGTGCCAGCAGCCTTTCAGGGGGCGGCAGCTATGGCTACACCTTC,CASSLSGGGSYGYTF,TRBV7-2,15,TRBD1,TRBJ1-2,.
TGTGCCAGCAGTTTACGGACAGGGGGTGGCTACACCTTC,CASSLRTGGGYTF,TRBV12-3/TRBV12-4,13,TRBD1,TRBJ1-2,.
TGCGCCAGCAGCCGTGCCTTGTTGGGGGCCTCTGGAAACACCATATATTTT,CASSRALLGASGNTIYF,TRBV4-3,17,.,TRBJ1-3,.
TGTGCCAGCGCATACGATGGCGGCAGGGGAAATTCACCCCTCCACTTT,CASAYDGGRGNSPLHF,TRBV27,16,.,TRBJ1-6,.
TGCAGTGCTAGTGGCTCTTTAGCGGGAATGAACACCGGGGAGCTGTTTTTT,CSASGSLAGMNTGELFF,TRBV20-1,17,TRBD2,TRBJ2-2,.
TGTGCCAGCAGCCAAGATCGGTTGCGGGAAGCAGATACGCAGTATTTT,CASSQDRLREADTQYF,TRBV4-2,16,.,TRBJ2-3,.
TGTGCCAGCAGCTGGGAGGTAGGAGATACGCAGTATTTT,CASSWEVGDTQYF,TRBV11-3,13,.,TRBJ2-3,.
TGCGCCAGCAGCCTACGGACAGGGTGGGATTCACCCCTCCACTTT,CASSLRTGWDSPLHF,TRBV4-1,15,TRBD1,TRBJ1-6,.
TGTGCCAGCAGTCCGACAGGGCGGACTGAAGCTTTCTTT,CASSPTGRTEAFF,TRBV28,13,TRBD1,TRBJ1-1,.
TGTGCCAGCACGACTCCGGGACAGGGGGCGGGTGGCTACACCTTC,CASTTPGQGAGGYTF,TRBV7-8,15,TRBD1,TRBJ1-2,.
TGTGCCAGTAGCATAACAGGAGCTGGAAACACCATATATTTT,CASSITGAGNTIYF,TRBV19,14,.,TRBJ1-3,.
TGTGCCATCAGTGAGTTCGGGACACAGCTCGGTACCTTC,CAISEFGTQLGTF,TRBV10-3,13,.,TRBJ1-2,.
TGTGCCAGCAGCGTCGACAGGGGAGATACTAACTATGGCTACACCTTC,CASSVDRGDTNYGYTF,TRBV9,16,TRBD1,TRBJ1-2,.
TGTGCTAGTGGTTTGGAGGCGGCAGGGTCCGGGGAGCTGTTTTTT,CASGLEAAGSGELFF,TRBV12-5,15,.,TRBJ2-2,.
TGTGCCAGCAGTTTACGCCGGAGTCTATCGAACACCGGGGAGCTGTTTTTT,CASSLRRSLSNTGELFF,TRBV27,17,.,TRBJ2-2,.
TGTGCCAGCAGCCAGAAGAATAGGGGACTAGCGGCGAACACCGGGGAGCTGTTTTTT,CASSQKNRGLAANTGELFF,TRBV3-1/TRBV3-2,19,TRBD2,TRBJ2-2,.
TGTGCCAGCAGCTTAGAGCAACCGGGACAGGGGGGTGGCTACACCTTC,CASSLEQPGQGGGYTF,TRBV7-2,16,TRBD1,TRBJ1-2,.
TGTGCCATCAGTGAGTACGGGACAGAACTGAACACTGAAGCTTTCTTT,CAISEYGTELNTEAFF,TRBV10-3,16,TRBD1,TRBJ1-1,.
TGTGCCATCAGGGAGAGTAGCGGGGGGGCCGGGAATGAGCAGTTCTTC,CAIRESSGGAGNEQFF,TRBV10-3,16,TRBD2,TRBJ2-1,.
TGTGCCAGCAGCTTTCCGGGGACAGGGGGCGCTAGAGAGCAGTTCTTC,CASSFPGTGGAREQFF,TRBV5-4,16,TRBD1,TRBJ2-1,.
TGTGCCAGCTCACCGAGACAGGCCGATAGCAATCAGCCCCAGCATTTT,CASSPRQADSNQPQHF,TRBV18,16,.,TRBJ1-5,.
TGTGCCAGCAGCCATAGACCTAGCGCCTTCTACAATGAGCAGTTCTTC,CASSHRPSAFYNEQFF,TRBV14,16,.,TRBJ2-1,.
TGTGCCAGCAGCTTGTCTAGCGGGAGGGATAGAAATGAGCAGTTCTTC,CASSLSSGRDRNEQFF,TRBV7-6,16,TRBD2,TRBJ2-1,.
TGTGCTAGTGGTTTCGGACAGGGGAGGCAGCCCCAGCATTTT,CASGFGQGRQPQHF,TRBV12-5,14,TRBD1,TRBJ1-5,.
TGTGCCACCGCCACCGGGACAGGGGTGTACGAGCAGTACTTC,CATATGTGVYEQYF,TRBV24-1,14,TRBD1,TRBJ2-7,.
TGTGCCAGCAGCTTAGCTGGGCAGAACACTGAAGCTTTCTTT,CASSLAGQNTEAFF,TRBV7-9,14,.,TRBJ1-1,.
TGCGCCAGCAGCCAAGGCCCCGTAGGGGCTGGGAACACTGAAGCTTTCTTT,CASSQGPVGAGNTEAFF,TRBV4-3,17,.,TRBJ1-1,.
TGTGCCAGCAGTTTAGCGGGAACCCCGTATGGCTACACCTTC,CASSLAGTPYGYTF,TRBV27,14,.,TRBJ1-2,.
TGCGCCAGCAGCCAAGCCCCGTGGGCTAGGGGCGAGCAGTACTTC,CASSQAPWARGEQYF,TRBV4-1,15,.,TRBJ2-7,.
TGTGCCAGCAGCTGGAGGGGACTAGCGGGATCCGGGGAGCTGTTTTTT,CASSWRGLAGSGELFF,TRBV7-6,16,TRBD2,TRBJ2-2,.
TGCGCCAGCAGCTTTCGACAGGGAGGTGGGAACACTGAAGCTTTCTTT,CASSFRQGGGNTEAFF,TRBV5-1,16,TRBD1,TRBJ1-1,.
TGTGCCAGCAGCGTTGGATCCGGGGCGGGGAGGAAAGAGACCCAGTACTTC,CASSVGSGAGRKETQYF,TRBV9,17,.,TRBJ2-5,.
TGTGCCAGCAGTTACGGGAGGGGGATAGGCTACACCTTC,CASSYGRGIGYTF,TRBV6-5,13,.,TRBJ1-2,.
TGTGCCACCAGTGACTACAGGGGGCTGGGCACAGATACGCAGTATTTT,CATSDYRGLGTDTQYF,TRBV24-1,16,TRBD1,TRBJ2-3,.
TGTGCCAGCAGTCCTCCCCTATTAGCGGGGGGGAGCACAGATACGCAGTATTTT,CASSPPLLAGGSTDTQYF,TRBV28,18,TRBD2,TRBJ2-3,.
TGTGCCAGCAGCATAAGCGGGGGCACAGATACGCAGTATTTT,CASSISGGTDTQYF,TRBV5-1,14,TRBD2,TRBJ2-3,.
TGTGCCAGCTCACCTGGGGGAGGGAGTAATTCACCCCTCCACTTT,CASSPGGGSNSPLHF,TRBV18,15,.,TRBJ1-6,once
TGTGCCAGCAGCACCGGGACAGCTTCGCCCCAGCATTTT,CASSTGTASPQHF,TRBV2,13,TRBD1,TRBJ1-5,once
TGTGCCAGCAGCCCTCGACAGGTGGGGACTGAAGCTTTCTTT,CASSPRQVGTEAFF,TRBV9,14,.,TRBJ1-1,few
TGTGCCATCAGCCCTACGACTAAACAGGGCAATGAGCAGTTCTTC,CAISPTTKQGNEQFF,TRBV10-3,15,.,TRBJ2-1,.
TGTGCCAGCAGCCTACTCGACACCGGGGAGCTGTTTTTT,CASSLLDTGELFF,TRBV7-3,13,.,TRBJ2-2,.
TGTGCCAGCAGCTCGTACAGGGTCGGTGGCTACACCTTC,CASSSYRVGGYTF,TRBV7-3,13,.,TRBJ1-2,.
TGCGCCAGCAGCTTGGCCCCCGGGGACAGTAGCAATCAGCCCCAGCATTTT,CASSLAPGDSSNQPQHF,TRBV5-1,17,TRBD1,TRBJ1-5,.